Each of the 19 T cell receptor beta chains below was sequenced from the same sample in a study of shared clonotypes between healthy human individuals. The data were produced by immunoSEQ multiplex PCR, yet TCRdb's version contains in-frame clones alone and is incomplete. The table includes over a million clones, approximately 78% detected once. The sequenced sample was memory CD4+ T cells from PBMCs. As for subset: CD45RA-negative fraction. These receptor sequences come from a man younger than 35 in good health. Some clones in this sample may be carry-over from other donors' samples.

Remarks on this clone: A single base separates this from a much larger clone, so it may be a read error. The same CDR3 can be traced to other DNA sequences in this sample. The chain uses TRBV5-4 and TRBJ1-1, with a tentative D call TRBD1 (6 bases). V gave up 4 bases and J gave up 1 base, with 8 bases separating them. The length of the CDR3 is 13 residues. Germline lookup yields CDR1 SGHNT and CDR2 YYREEE (reference sequence). The CDR3 nucleotides are TGTGCCAGCAGCCTGGACAGGAACACTGAAGCTTTCTTT. It encodes CASSLDRNTEAFF.

The chain is built from TRBV7-2 and TRBJ2-1; 8 bases map to TRBD2. Germline loops: CDR1 SGHTA, CDR2 FQGNSA. The trim removed 8 bases at V and 3 bases at J, leaving 12 bases unmatched. The CDR3 runs to 16 residues. The DNA of the CDR3 is TGTGCCAGCGCCACCCTGGGGAGCGGGAGCTACAATGAGCAGTTCTTC. It yields the protein CASATLGSGSYNEQFF.

This clone was counted at least ten times. V usage is TRBV5-1 and J usage is TRBJ2-5; 8 nucleotides match TRBD2. This CDR3 region has 17 residues. CDR1 and CDR2 (germline): SGHRS, YFSETQ. Trimming removed 4 bases from V and 4 bases from J; junction bases left unmatched: 15. The CDR3 nucleotides read TGCGCCAGCAGCGGGGCTGCCACGGCGGGAGGTGCAGAGACCCAGTACTTC. It codes for CASSGAATAGGAETQYF.

V is TRBV27 and J is TRBJ2-6; D unresolved. This CDR3 spans 17 amino acids. The V and J ends lost 0 bases and 0 bases respectively, with 9 bases between them. The germline gives CDR1 MNHEY, CDR2 SMNVEV (reference sequence). The chain's CDR3 is CASSLSSRNSGANVLTF. As DNA, the CDR3 is TGTGCCAGCAGTTTATCGAGCCGGAACTCTGGGGCCAACGTCCTGACTTTC.

The V call is TRBV4-1, the J call TRBJ1-2; 10 bases align to TRBD1. CDR3 size: 15 residues. Germline V gene sequence: CDR1 MGHRA, CDR2 YSYEKL. Trimming at V came to 3 bases and at J to 4 bases, leaving 5 bases not matched to a gene. The CDR3 nucleotides are TGCGCCAGCAGCCAGACAGGGGGCCAATCCTATGGCTACACCTTC. This sequence encodes CASSQTGGQSYGYTF.

The genes are TRBV7-9 and TRBJ2-3, with 8 bases fitting TRBD1. V was clipped by 1 base and J by 0 bases; unmatched bases: 6. CDR3 length: 17 residues. Germline-derived CDR1 and CDR2 are SEHNR and FQNEAQ (reference sequence). The CDR3 protein is CASSLELGDRSTDTQYF. CDR3 coding DNA: TGTGCCAGCAGCTTAGAATTAGGGGACAGGAGCACAGATACGCAGTATTTT.

The rearrangement links TRBV6-5 to TRBJ2-1; D may match TRBD1 or TRBD2 (5 bases each). The V gene's germline CDR1 is MNHEY and CDR2 SVGAGI. CDR3 size: 13 residues. V was cut by 5 bases and J by 9 bases, with 14 bases left in between. The CDR3 nucleotides read TGTGCCAGCAGTCCACACCCGAGGGGTGAGCAGTTCTTC. Translating gives CASSPHPRGEQFF.

The rearrangement joins TRBV5-4 to TRBJ2-7; the match to TRBD1 covers 9 bases. The CDR3 sequence is 14 residues long. Germline lookup yields CDR1 SGHNT and CDR2 YYREEE (reference sequence). V was pared by 5 bases and J by 2 bases, with 5 bases of the junction left unmatched. The CDR3 here is CASRQTGGTYEQYF. In DNA, the CDR3 is TGTGCCAGCAGACAAACAGGGGGCACCTACGAGCAGTACTTC.

Only a few counts were recorded for this clone. V is TRBV6-1 and J is TRBJ1-2; tentatively, D is TRBD1 (6 bases). Germline CDR1 MNHNS, CDR2 SASEGT. There are 12 residues in the CDR3. V was trimmed by 5 bases and J by 4 bases, leaving 8 bases between them. The CDR3 nucleotides are TGTGCCAGCAGTAAAGGGGGCTATGGCTACACCTTC. This translates into CASSKGGYGYTF.

The chain recombines TRBV7-3 with TRBJ2-2; D is unclear. The CDR3 runs 14 residues. Between the trimmed V and J ends, which lost 2 bases and 3 bases, there was a span of 7 bases. Per the germline V gene, CDR1 is SGHTA and CDR2 is FQGTGA. The CDR3 here is CASSLASDTGELFF. In nucleotides, the CDR3 is TGTGCCAGCAGCTTAGCCTCAGACACCGGGGAGCTGTTTTTT.

The rearrangement links TRBV9 to TRBJ1-1; D possibly corresponds to TRBD1 (5 bases). The CDR3 consists of 15 residues. V was trimmed by 4 bases and J by 1 base, leaving 14 bases between them. Germline values: CDR1 SGDLS, CDR2 YYNGEE. The CDR3 bases are TGTGCCAGCAGCCCAAGACAGACGACGAACACTGAAGCTTTCTTT. It specifies CASSPRQTTNTEAFF.

The chain joins TRBV28 to TRBJ2-7; 9 nucleotides match TRBD1. Germline CDR1 MDHEN, CDR2 SYDVKM. Trimming removed 5 bases from V and 4 bases from J; junction bases left unmatched: 3. The CDR3 sequence is 13 residues long. CDR3 loop: CASSTGGLYEQYF. CDR3 in DNA: TGTGCCAGCAGTACAGGGGGCCTGTACGAGCAGTACTTC.

The chain couples TRBV5-1 to TRBJ2-1; TRBD2 might be the D (6 bases). V was clipped by 4 bases and J by 5 bases, with 16 bases between them. CDR3 size: 15 residues. Germline CDR1 reads SGHRS; CDR2 reads YFSETQ. The CDR3 nucleotides read TGCGCCAGCAGCCCACTTGCGGGAAAGGACAATGAGCAGTTCTTC. Protein sequence: CASSPLAGKDNEQFF.

V is TRBV29-1 and J is TRBJ2-5; maybe TRBD1 (5 bases). The J call may be mistaken, given a closer DNA end match to TRBJ2-7. Germline V gene sequence: CDR1 SQVTM, CDR2 ANQGSEA. The CDR3 is 13 residues long. The DNA of the CDR3 is TGCAGCGCCAGACAAAGGGCAGGGAACGAGCAGTACTTC. It translates to CSARQRAGNEQYF.

The gene calls are TRBV6-5 and TRBJ2-5, with D perhaps TRBD1 (6 bases). CDR1 and CDR2 (germline): MNHEY, SVGAGI. V shed 5 bases and J shed 2 bases, with 9 bases lying between them. CDR3 size: 13 residues. The CDR3 here is CASSRQGQETQYF. CDR3 nucleotides: TGTGCCAGCAGTCGCCAGGGGCAAGAGACCCAGTACTTC.

This clone turned up a few times. Here the CDR3 reads CASSRRGFYGYTF. The CDR3 DNA follows: TGTGCCAGCAGCCGACGGGGCTTCTATGGCTACACCTTC. This rearrangement joins TRBV5-8 to TRBJ1-2, with D possibly being TRBD1 (5 bases). Per the germline V gene, CDR1 is SGHTS and CDR2 is YDEGEE. CDR3 length: 13 amino acids. V lost 4 bases and J 4 bases, leaving 11 bases between the germline ends. The full variable domain, rest sourced from reference TRBV5-8 and TRBJ1-2, is EAGVTQSPTHLIKTRGQQATLRCSPISGHTSVYWYQQALGLGLQFLLWYDEGEERNRGNFPPRFSGRQFPNYSSELNVNALELEDSALYLCASSRRGFYGYTFGSGTRLTVV.

The genes are TRBV6-5 and TRBJ2-1; D is possibly TRBD2 (5 bases). The CDR3 has 15 residues. V lost 2 bases to trimming and J lost 8 bases, with 16 bases between them. Germline CDR1 MNHEY, CDR2 SVGAGI. CDR3 coding DNA: TGTGCCAGCAGTTACGGTGGCGGGTCCATCCATGAGCAGTTCTTC. Protein product: CASSYGGGSIHEQFF.

The V call is TRBV28, the J call TRBJ2-4; 10 nucleotides agree with TRBD2. Looked up from germline, CDR1 is MDHEN and CDR2 is SYDVKM. This CDR3 has 21 amino acids. Losses at the gene ends were 5 bases for V and 1 base for J; bases not matched to a gene: 20. The CDR3 here is CASSRPTGKDSGRSAKNIQYF. In DNA, the CDR3 is TGTGCCAGCAGTAGGCCTACAGGGAAGGATAGCGGGAGGTCGGCCAAAAACATTCAGTACTTC.

This clone has a single count. The chain is built from TRBV25-1 and TRBJ1-4, with 10 bases fitting TRBD1. The germline V gene has CDR1 MGHDK and CDR2 SYGVNS. The J segment lost 7 bases and the V segment lost 3 bases, leaving 14 bases of the junction unmatched. There are 18 residues in the CDR3. For the CDR3, the DNA is TGTGCCAGCAGTGACTTGGACAGGGGGTCTTTTTTGGTTGAAAAACTGTTTTTT. It encodes CASSDLDRGSFLVEKLFF.